The next 25 T cell receptor beta chains were all read from a single sample in a study of shared T cell receptors in the human thymus (dated by TCRdb to the early 2020s). The method behind the library was the immunoSEQ multiplex PCR assay. Imported from immuneACCESS, the table was reduced by TCRdb to in-frame sequences with V and J called. These copies leave out some clones; in studies compared against another copy, an unresolved V gene accounts for under half, and the cause of the remainder is not known. The sample table holds hundreds of thousands of clones, of which approximately 89% were seen once. 0.0094% of the sample goes to the ten largest clones. These data are also associated with another study on human thymus T cells.

Sequenced input: thymocytes. These receptor sequences come from a boy under three years old with a congenital heart defect. Donor details come from another sample of the same person, matched by shared clones.

The gene calls are TRBV6-5 and TRBJ1-2, with D possibly being TRBD1 (6 bases). Germline V CDR1 and CDR2: MNHEY, SVGAGI. The CDR3 length is 13 residues. V lost 4 bases and J lost 8, with 14 bases in between. The CDR3 loop is CASSSGGPGGYTF. CDR3 sequence (DNA): TGTGCCAGCAGTTCCGGGGGGCCCGGGGGCTACACCTTC.

J is TRBJ2-7 and V is TRBV5-1; 9 bases map to TRBD1. The CDR3 is made up of 14 amino acids. With 4 bases clipped from V and 5 bases from J, the junction kept 7 bases outside the gene matches. The germline gives CDR1 SGHRS, CDR2 YFSETQ. The CDR3 spells CASSRGTGPHEQYF. The CDR3 DNA is TGCGCCAGCAGCAGAGGGACAGGGCCCCACGAGCAGTACTTC. The whole variable domain, remainder taken from reference TRBV5-1 and TRBJ2-7, is KAGVTQTPRYLIKTRGQQVTLSCSPISGHRSVSWYQQTPGQGLQFLFEYFSETQRNKGNFPGRFSGRQFSNSRSEMNVSTLELGDSALYLCASSRGTGPHEQYFGPGTRLTVT.

This clone was recorded once. The V and J genes are TRBV6-5 and TRBJ2-1, with 8 bases aligning to TRBD2. Germline V gene lookup returns CDR1 MNHEY and CDR2 SVGAGI. V lost 4 bases to trimming and J lost 8 bases; unmatched junction nucleotides: 10. The CDR3 totals 15 residues. CDR3 loop: CASSSLRTSPYEQFF. Written as DNA, the CDR3 is TGTGCCAGCAGTTCTCTTAGGACTAGCCCCTATGAGCAGTTCTTC.

The CDR3 reads CASSLLLSGYRDTQYF. The CDR3 nucleotides are TGTGCCAGCAGTTTATTGCTTAGCGGATACCGAGATACGCAGTATTTT. The chain uses TRBV28 and TRBJ2-3, with D perhaps TRBD2 (6 bases). The CDR3 totals 16 residues. The V and J ends lost 1 base and 5 bases respectively, with 16 bases between them. The germline V gene has CDR1 MDHEN and CDR2 SYDVKM.

The chain employs TRBV9 and TRBJ2-1, with D perhaps TRBD2 (7 bases). The V gene lost 0 bases and the J gene lost 0 bases, with 13 bases spanning the gap. CDR1 and CDR2 from the germline V gene are SGDLS and YYNGEE. This CDR3 is 17 amino acids long. CDR3 sequence reads: CASSVERGGDSYNEQFF. CDR3 nucleotide sequence: TGTGCCAGCAGCGTAGAGCGAGGGGGGGACTCCTACAATGAGCAGTTCTTC.

The chain uses TRBV6-5 and TRBJ2-7, with 10 bases that match TRBD1. The trim removed 2 bases at V and 2 bases at J, leaving 3 bases unmatched. Per the germline V gene, CDR1 is MNHEY and CDR2 is SVGAGI. The CDR3 has 15 residues. The CDR3: CASSYRQGATYEQYF. Written as DNA, the CDR3 is TGTGCCAGCAGTTACCGACAGGGGGCGACCTACGAGCAGTACTTC.

This rearrangement joins TRBV10-3 to TRBJ1-4; D gene unclear. The germline V and J ends were trimmed by 0 bases and 6 bases, with 11 bases remaining between them. Germline V CDR1 and CDR2: ENHRY, SYGVKD. There are 15 residues in the CDR3. CDR3 coding DNA: TGTGCCATCAGTGAGTCTGGGAGCCAGCATGAAAAACTGTTTTTT. It codes for CAISESGSQHEKLFF.

The chain has TRBV7-2 and TRBJ1-2; perhaps TRBD1 as D (5 bases). The CDR3 extends over 12 amino acids. Trimming shortened V by 6 bases and J by 9 bases, and 14 bases separated the two germline ends. Looked up from germline, CDR1 is SGHTA and CDR2 is FQGNSA. The chain's CDR3 is CASRPDSRSYTF. In DNA, the CDR3 is TGTGCCAGCAGACCTGACAGTAGGAGCTACACCTTC.

This clone appeared a few times. The chain carries TRBV5-4 and TRBJ1-1, with TRBD1 matching over 8 bases. V lost 4 bases to trimming and J lost 4 bases; unmatched junction nucleotides: 9. Germline lookup yields CDR1 SGHNT and CDR2 YYREEE (reference sequence). The CDR3 runs to 15 residues. The CDR3 bases are TGTGCCAGCAGCCCGATTCAAACAGGGGGCACTGAAGCTTTCTTT. Its protein product is CASSPIQTGGTEAFF.

The V and J genes are TRBV7-9 and TRBJ1-1; 9 bases map to TRBD1. Germline CDR1 reads SEHNR; CDR2 reads FQNEAQ (reference sequence). The CDR3 extends over 14 amino acids. V shed 5 bases and J 1 base; nucleotides not matched to a gene: 2. CDR3 sequence: CASSPGQGNTEAFF. DNA for the CDR3: TGTGCCAGCAGCCCGGGACAGGGGAACACTGAAGCTTTCTTT.

This chain uses TRBV28 with TRBJ1-5; D is perhaps TRBD1 (5 bases). The better agreement between TRBJ2-3 and the DNA end casts doubt on the J call. The CDR3 is 17 residues long. CDR1 and CDR2 from the germline V gene are MDHEN and SYDVKM. The DNA for the CDR3 is TGTGCCAGCAGTCCTCAAGAAAGGGGTGAAAGAAGTCAGCCCCAGTATTTT. Amino acids: CASSPQERGERSQPQYF.

The chain's CDR3 is CASGTWRTEAFF. The CDR3 DNA reads as TGTGCCAGTGGGACATGGAGGACTGAAGCTTTCTTT. V gene TRBV19 combines with J gene TRBJ1-1, with D possibly TRBD1 on 6 matching bases. Germline CDR1 reads LNHDA; CDR2 reads SQIVND (reference sequence). Trimming pared 8 bases from V and 5 bases from J, leaving 12 bases between. CDR3 length equals 12 residues.

The CDR3 protein is CASSLYPGSIYNEQFF. CDR3 coding DNA: TGTGCCAGCAGCTTATATCCGGGGAGCATCTACAATGAGCAGTTCTTC. The gene calls are TRBV7-9 and TRBJ2-1; possibly TRBD2 for D (5 bases). The germline V gene has CDR1 SEHNR and CDR2 FQNEAQ (reference sequence). The CDR3 totals 16 residues. Between the trimmed V and J ends, which lost 2 bases and 3 bases, there was a span of 14 bases.

The chain carries TRBV19 and TRBJ2-2, with D possibly TRBD1 on 6 matching bases. Germline assignment: CDR1 LNHDA and CDR2 SQIVND (reference sequence). CDR3 length: 14 amino acids. V gave up 4 bases and J gave up 4 bases, with 10 bases separating them. CDR3 residues: CASSTPGATGELFF. In DNA, the CDR3 is TGTGCCAGTAGTACCCCAGGGGCCACCGGGGAGCTGTTTTTT.

V and J are TRBV19 and TRBJ1-5; D remains unclear. Looked up from germline, CDR1 is LNHDA and CDR2 is SQIVND (reference sequence). Trimming took off 4 bases at V and 4 bases at J, with 11 bases between the two ends. The CDR3 runs to 14 residues. CDR3: CASSRRLGNQPQHF. DNA of the CDR3: TGTGCCAGTAGTAGGAGGCTAGGGAATCAGCCCCAGCATTTT. Variable domain in full (rest from reference TRBV19 and TRBJ1-5): DGGITQSPKYLFRKEGQNVTLSCEQNLNHDAMYWYRQDPGQGLRLIYYSQIVNDFQKGDIAEGYSVSREKKESFPLTVTSAQKNPTAFYLCASSRRLGNQPQHFGDGTRLSIL.

This clone occurred once. The CDR3 sequence: CASSYSRRMNTEAFF. The CDR3 DNA is TGTGCCAGCAGTTACTCGAGGCGAATGAACACTGAAGCTTTCTTT. The genes are TRBV6-5 and TRBJ1-1; D gene ambiguous. Looked up from germline, CDR1 is MNHEY and CDR2 is SVGAGI. Trimming stripped 0 bases from V and 0 bases from J, with 8 bases between. CDR3 length: 15 amino acids.

J is TRBJ2-7 and V is TRBV27, with D possibly TRBD2 on 5 matching bases. CDR3 length: 16 amino acids. Germline CDR1 is MNHEY and CDR2 is SMNVEV (reference sequence). The ends were cut back, 6 bases at V and 4 bases at J, with 22 bases in the middle. CDR3 DNA: TGTGCCAGCAGAACTGGAGATTATGGGAGAATGTACGAGCAGTACTTC. Translated: CASRTGDYGRMYEQYF.

The chain couples TRBV29-1 to TRBJ1-1, with a tentative D call TRBD1 (6 bases). CDR1 SQVTM and CDR2 ANQGSEA come from the germline V gene. The CDR3 has 13 amino acids. The germline V and J ends were trimmed by 6 bases and 4 bases, with 15 bases remaining between them. The CDR3 DNA follows: TGCAGCGTCTGGGGGCCAGGGAGCACTGAAGCTTTCTTT. Residues: CSVWGPGSTEAFF.

This sequence joins TRBV9 and TRBJ2-7; 8 positions agree with TRBD1. Germline loops: CDR1 SGDLS, CDR2 YYNGEE. CDR3 size: 15 residues. The V gene end was trimmed by 2 bases and the J gene end by 1 base; junction bases not matched to a gene: 5. The CDR3, as DNA: TGTGCCAGCAGCGTGCCTGGACAGGGTTCCTACGAGCAGTACTTC. It translates to CASSVPGQGSYEQYF.

The rearrangement links TRBV5-4 to TRBJ2-7; D is perhaps TRBD1 (6 bases). The CDR3 runs 15 residues. Per germline, CDR1 SGHNT and CDR2 YYREEE (reference sequence). V lost 0 bases and J lost 2, with 12 bases in between. The CDR3 here is CASSLEGQHTYEQYF. CDR3 nucleotide sequence: TGTGCCAGCAGCTTGGAGGGACAACATACCTACGAGCAGTACTTC.

The chain couples TRBV28 to TRBJ2-1, with 10 bases identical to TRBD2. CDR1 and CDR2 from the germline V gene are MDHEN and SYDVKM. The CDR3 is 15 amino acids. Unmatched junction bases numbered 5, after V lost 5 bases and J lost 4 bases. CDR3 in amino acids: CASSPTSGEYNEQFF. Here the CDR3 DNA reads TGTGCCAGCAGTCCTACTAGCGGGGAATACAATGAGCAGTTCTTC.

The chain links TRBV28 to TRBJ1-2, with TRBD1 identical over 8 bases. CDR3 length equals 12 residues. V lost 7 bases, J lost 7 bases, and 5 bases stayed unmatched. Germline loops: CDR1 MDHEN, CDR2 SYDVKM. The CDR3 loop is CASIGQGCGYTF. The CDR3 DNA reads TGTGCCAGCATCGGACAGGGTTGTGGCTACACCTTC.

The chain joins TRBV28 to TRBJ2-1; tentative D call: TRBD2 (5 bases). This CDR3 has 12 residues. Trimming cost V 6 bases and J 8 bases, with 11 bases left between them. The germline CDR1 and CDR2 sequences are MDHEN and SYDVKM. In nucleotides, the CDR3 is TGTGCCAGCAGCCGAGAGAGGGATGAGCAGTTCTTC. Translated: CASSRERDEQFF.

The gene calls are TRBV4-3 and TRBJ1-1; a weak D match, TRBD1 (6 bases). Looked up from germline, CDR1 is LGHNA and CDR2 is YSLEER. V lost 0 bases, J lost 6 bases, and 26 bases lay in between. The CDR3 has 19 amino acids. CDR3 residues: CASSQETWGQPEGDAEAFF. The DNA for the CDR3 is TGCGCCAGCAGCCAAGAAACTTGGGGGCAGCCCGAGGGGGATGCTGAAGCTTTCTTT.

The V call is TRBV7-3, the J call TRBJ2-1, with 10 bases aligning to TRBD2. Germline CDR1 SGHTA, CDR2 FQGTGA. J lost 8 bases, V lost 1 base, and 8 bases had no gene match. The CDR3 contains 16 residues. The CDR3 region has the DNA TGTGCCAGCAGCTTAAATTCTAGCGGGGGAATGGATGAGCAGTTCTTC. Its translation: CASSLNSSGGMDEQFF.